This TCR beta chain is from a study of cytomegalovirus exposure and HLA in healthy donors. Overall study: Counted in an early data release were 85 million or so unique TCRs from HLA-typed donors. General observations from the study: Cytomegalovirus-associated status was assigned to more than 150 TCR beta chains.

A multiplex PCR was run with 60 Vbeta primers and 13 Jbeta primers. Data came from immunoSEQ multiplex PCR; TCRdb stores just in-frame clones and leaves some out. The sample table sets out 180,000 or so clones. Notes on this clone: Its antigen is unidentified.

The CDR3 runs to 13 residues. With 1 base removed from V and 6 bases from J, the gap between germline ends came to 7 bases. Germline values: CDR1 SGHAT, CDR2 FQDESV (reference sequence). The chain has TRBV11-1 and TRBJ2-1; TRBD1 is a possible D gene (5 bases). This TCR came from a boy under 18 in good health and CMV-seronegative. The sequencing sample was made of PBMCs. CDR3 coding DNA: TGTGCCAGCAGCTTAGATAGGGGCAATGAGCAGTTCTTC. This codes for CASSLDRGNEQFF.